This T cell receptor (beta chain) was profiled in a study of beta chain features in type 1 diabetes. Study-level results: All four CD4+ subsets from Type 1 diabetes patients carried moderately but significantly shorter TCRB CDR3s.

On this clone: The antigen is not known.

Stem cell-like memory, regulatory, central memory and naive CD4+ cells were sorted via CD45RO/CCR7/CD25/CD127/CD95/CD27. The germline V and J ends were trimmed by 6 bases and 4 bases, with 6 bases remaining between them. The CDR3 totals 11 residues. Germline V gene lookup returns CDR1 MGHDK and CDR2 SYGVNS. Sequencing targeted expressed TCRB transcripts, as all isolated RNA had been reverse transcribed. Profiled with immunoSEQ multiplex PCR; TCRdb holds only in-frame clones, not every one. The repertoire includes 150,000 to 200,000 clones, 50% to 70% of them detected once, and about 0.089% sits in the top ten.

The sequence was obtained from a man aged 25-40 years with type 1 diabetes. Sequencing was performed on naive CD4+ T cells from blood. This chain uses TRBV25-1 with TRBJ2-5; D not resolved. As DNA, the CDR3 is TGTGCCAGCAGGGTGGGAGAGACCCAGTACTTC. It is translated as CASRVGETQYF.